The 6 T cell receptor beta chains below come from one sample, sequenced in a study of CD8 T cells in Susac syndrome. Random hexamers were used to reverse transcribe the RNA input (0.5 to 1 ug). TCRdb called the immunoSEQ multiplex PCR reads again in MiXCR, with one record for every CDR3 protein. The table shows roughly 250,000 distinct CDR3 sequences, with less than 96% occurring only once. Sequencing input: CD4+ T cells from PBMCs. The receptors stem from a human donor with Susac syndrome.

This rearrangement joins TRBV12-3 or TRBV12-4 to TRBJ2-1, with D uncertain. V was shortened by 3 bases and J by 12 bases, with 9 bases between the two germline ends. The CDR3 sequence is 11 residues long. The CDR3 loop is CASSFLRGQFF. CDR3 coding DNA: TGTGCCAGCAGTTTTCTGCGCGGGCAGTTCTTC.

J is TRBJ1-2 and V is TRBV7-9; D ambiguous. This CDR3 comprises 13 residues. The V gene lost 5 bases and the J gene lost 4 bases, with 11 bases spanning the gap. Germline lookup yields CDR1 SEHNR and CDR2 FQNEAQ (reference sequence). As DNA, the CDR3 is TGTGCCAGCAGCGAATTAGACATCTATGGCTACACCTTC. Translating gives CASSELDIYGYTF.

The chain uses TRBV20-1 and TRBJ2-7, with D perhaps matching TRBD1 or TRBD2 (5 bases each). CDR3 size: 14 residues. CDR1 and CDR2 from the germline V gene are DFQATT and SNEGSKA (reference sequence). The V end lost 5 bases, the J end lost 0 bases, and 14 bases lay between the germline ends. The CDR3 DNA is TGCAGTGCTCCCGGGACGGGAAGCTCCTACGAGCAGTACTTC. It is translated as CSAPGTGSSYEQYF.

The chain recombines TRBV18 with TRBJ2-7; D possibly corresponds to TRBD1 (5 bases). The germline V gene has CDR1 KGHSH and CDR2 LQKENI. The CDR3 totals 15 residues. Trimming stripped 0 bases from V and 6 bases from J, with 15 bases between. The CDR3 DNA reads as TGTGCCAGCTCACCACCGGCCCAGGGATTCAGCGAGCAGTACTTC. Its translation: CASSPPAQGFSEQYF.

The V call is TRBV20-1, the J call TRBJ2-3; 8 bases map to TRBD2. The V gene's germline CDR1 is DFQATT and CDR2 SNEGSKA (reference sequence). Trimming took 4 bases from V and 2 from J; bases not matched to a gene: 8. The CDR3 covers 15 residues. This chain's CDR3 is CSAKSSGANTDTQYF. The DNA for the CDR3 is TGCAGTGCTAAAAGTAGCGGGGCAAACACAGATACGCAGTATTTT.

The chain carries TRBV29-1 and TRBJ1-2, with D tentatively TRBD1 (6 bases). Trimming stripped 6 bases from V and 5 bases from J, with 13 bases between. The CDR3 has 12 amino acids. Germline CDR1 is SQVTM and CDR2 is ANQGSEA. The CDR3 here is CSVVQGRYGYTF. As DNA, the CDR3 is TGCAGCGTCGTCCAGGGGAGGTATGGCTACACCTTC.